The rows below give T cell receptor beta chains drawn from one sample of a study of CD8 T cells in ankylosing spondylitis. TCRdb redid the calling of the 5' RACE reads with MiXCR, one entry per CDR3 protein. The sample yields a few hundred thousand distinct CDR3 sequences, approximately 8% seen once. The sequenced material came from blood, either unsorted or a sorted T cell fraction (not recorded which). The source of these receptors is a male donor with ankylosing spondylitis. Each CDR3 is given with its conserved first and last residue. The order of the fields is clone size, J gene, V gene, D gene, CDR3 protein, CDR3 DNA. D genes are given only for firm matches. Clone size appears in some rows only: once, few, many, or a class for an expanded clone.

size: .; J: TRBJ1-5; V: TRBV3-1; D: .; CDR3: CASSQGGAYQPQHF; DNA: TGTGCCAGCAGCCAAGGGGGAGCCTATCAGCCCCAGCATTTT
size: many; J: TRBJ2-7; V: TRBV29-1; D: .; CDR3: CSVADSYEQYF; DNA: TGCAGCGTTGCTGACAGCTACGAGCAGTACTTC
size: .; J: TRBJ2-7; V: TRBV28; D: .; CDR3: CASSFRRGSEQYF; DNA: TGTGCCAGCAGTTTTAGACGTGGGTCCGAGCAGTACTTC
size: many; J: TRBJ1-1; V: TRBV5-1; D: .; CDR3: CASSSMGGMNTEAFF; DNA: TGCGCCAGCAGCTCCATGGGCGGGATGAACACTGAAGCTTTCTTT
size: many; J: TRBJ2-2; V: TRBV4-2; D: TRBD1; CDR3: CASSQRTGSAGELFF; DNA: TGTGCCAGCAGCCAAAGGACAGGGAGTGCCGGGGAGCTGTTTTTT
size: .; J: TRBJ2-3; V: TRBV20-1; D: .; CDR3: CSARESDTQYF; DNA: TGCAGTGCTAGAGAGTCAGATACGCAGTATTTT
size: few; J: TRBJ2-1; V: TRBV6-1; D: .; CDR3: CASSGVRGGEQFF; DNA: TGTGCCAGCAGTGGGGTTAGGGGGGGTGAGCAGTTCTTC
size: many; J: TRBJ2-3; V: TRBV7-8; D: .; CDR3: CASSLEATDTQYF; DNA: TGTGCCAGCAGCTTAGAGGCCACAGATACGCAGTATTTT
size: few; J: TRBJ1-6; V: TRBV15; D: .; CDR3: CATSRSLNSPLHF; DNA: TGTGCCACCAGCAGATCGTTGAATTCACCCCTCCACTTT
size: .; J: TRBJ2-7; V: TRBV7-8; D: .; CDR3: CASSLGNTRSYEQYF; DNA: TGTGCCAGCAGCTTAGGGAACACCCGCTCCTACGAGCAGTACTTC
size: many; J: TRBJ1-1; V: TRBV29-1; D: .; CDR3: CSVEGSRDTEAFF; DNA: TGCAGCGTTGAAGGCTCGCGCGACACTGAAGCTTTCTTT
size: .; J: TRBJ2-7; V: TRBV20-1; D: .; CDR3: CSATPTDISYEQYF; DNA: TGCAGTGCCACCCCTACGGACATCTCCTACGAGCAGTACTTC
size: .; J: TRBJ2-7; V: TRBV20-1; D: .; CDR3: CSAREGLAVSREQYF; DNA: TGCAGTGCTAGAGAAGGGCTAGCCGTATCGCGGGAGCAGTACTTC
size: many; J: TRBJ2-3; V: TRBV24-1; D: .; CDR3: CATSPGDRTDTQYF; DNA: TGTGCCACCAGCCCCGGGGACCGCACAGATACGCAGTATTTT
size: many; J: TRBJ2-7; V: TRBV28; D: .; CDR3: CASRLQGSSYEQYF; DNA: TGTGCCAGCAGACTACAGGGCAGCTCCTACGAGCAGTACTTC
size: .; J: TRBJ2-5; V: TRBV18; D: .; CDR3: CASSPLGTFAETQYF; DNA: TGTGCCAGCTCACCACTCGGGACGTTTGCAGAGACCCAGTACTTC
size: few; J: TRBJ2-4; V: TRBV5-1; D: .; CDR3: CASSLNGALAKNIQYF; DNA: TGCGCCAGCAGCTTAAATGGGGCCCTAGCCAAAAACATTCAGTACTTC
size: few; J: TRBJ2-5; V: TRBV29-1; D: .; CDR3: CSVVPTAAPYQETQYF; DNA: TGCAGCGTTGTTCCGACAGCAGCCCCGTACCAAGAGACCCAGTACTTC
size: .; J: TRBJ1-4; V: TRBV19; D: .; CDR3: CASSILRGTNEKLFF; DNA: TGTGCCAGTAGTATTTTAAGGGGAACTAATGAAAAACTGTTTTTT
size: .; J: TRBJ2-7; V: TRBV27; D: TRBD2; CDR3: CASKQRTSGPSYEQYF; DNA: TGTGCCAGCAAACAGCGGACTAGCGGGCCCTCCTACGAGCAGTACTTC
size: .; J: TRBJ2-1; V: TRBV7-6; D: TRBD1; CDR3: CASSLLNPGQGFYEQFF; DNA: TGTGCCAGCAGCTTATTAAATCCGGGACAGGGTTTCTATGAGCAGTTCTTC
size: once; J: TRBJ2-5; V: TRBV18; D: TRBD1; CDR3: CASSGQYQETQYF; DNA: TGTGCCAGTTCGGGACAGTACCAAGAGACCCAGTACTTC
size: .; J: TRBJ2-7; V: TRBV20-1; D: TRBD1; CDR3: CSAEGAYEQYF; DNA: TGCAGTGCCGAGGGGGCTTACGAGCAGTACTTC
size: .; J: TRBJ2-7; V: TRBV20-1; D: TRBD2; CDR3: CSARRLAHEQYF; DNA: TGCAGTGCTAGACGACTAGCCCACGAGCAGTACTTC
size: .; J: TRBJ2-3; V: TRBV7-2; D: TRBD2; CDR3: CASSWALAGGPDTQYF; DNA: TGTGCCAGCAGCTGGGCACTAGCGGGAGGGCCAGATACGCAGTATTTT
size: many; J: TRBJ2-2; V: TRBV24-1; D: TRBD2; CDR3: CATSSPGTSGSAGELFF; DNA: TGTGCCACCAGTTCGCCCGGGACTAGCGGGAGTGCCGGGGAGCTGTTTTTT
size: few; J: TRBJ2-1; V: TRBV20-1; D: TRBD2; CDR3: CSARELLAGAYNEQFF; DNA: TGCAGTGCTAGAGAACTACTAGCGGGAGCTTACAATGAGCAGTTCTTC
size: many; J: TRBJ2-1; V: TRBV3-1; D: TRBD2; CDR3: CASSPVRTSASRQFF; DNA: TGTGCCAGCAGCCCCGTACGGACTAGCGCCTCAAGACAGTTCTTC
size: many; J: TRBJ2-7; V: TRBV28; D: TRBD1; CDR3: CASSLGDRETYEQYF; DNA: TGTGCCAGCAGTTTAGGGGACAGAGAAACCTACGAGCAGTACTTC
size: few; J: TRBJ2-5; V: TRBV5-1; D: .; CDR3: CASSPGPYQETQYF; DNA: TGCGCCAGCAGCCCGGGACCGTACCAAGAGACCCAGTACTTC
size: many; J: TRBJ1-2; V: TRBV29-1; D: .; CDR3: CSVGWRLNYGYTF; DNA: TGCAGCGTTGGGTGGAGGTTGAACTATGGCTACACCTTC
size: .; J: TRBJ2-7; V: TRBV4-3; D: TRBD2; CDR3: CASSQASGGSRYEQYF; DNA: TGCGCCAGCAGCCAAGCTTCGGGCGGGAGTCGGTACGAGCAGTACTTC
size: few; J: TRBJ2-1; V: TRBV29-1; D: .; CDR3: CSVVGGGRIEQFF; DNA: TGCAGCGTTGTGGGTGGTGGTAGGATTGAGCAGTTCTTC
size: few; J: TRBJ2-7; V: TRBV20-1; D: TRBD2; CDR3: CSARSGLAGVDEQYF; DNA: TGCAGTGCTAGATCGGGACTAGCGGGAGTCGACGAGCAGTACTTC
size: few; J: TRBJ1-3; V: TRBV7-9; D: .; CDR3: CATGVAGNTIYF; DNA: TGTGCCACAGGGGTGGCAGGAAACACCATATATTTT
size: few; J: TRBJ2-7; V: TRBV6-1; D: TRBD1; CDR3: CASRRQGTYDEQYF; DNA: TGTGCCAGCAGACGACAGGGTACCTACGACGAGCAGTACTTC
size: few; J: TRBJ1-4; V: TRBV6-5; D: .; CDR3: CASSYDGQINEKLFF; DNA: TGTGCCAGCAGTTATGACGGGCAGATTAATGAAAAACTGTTTTTT